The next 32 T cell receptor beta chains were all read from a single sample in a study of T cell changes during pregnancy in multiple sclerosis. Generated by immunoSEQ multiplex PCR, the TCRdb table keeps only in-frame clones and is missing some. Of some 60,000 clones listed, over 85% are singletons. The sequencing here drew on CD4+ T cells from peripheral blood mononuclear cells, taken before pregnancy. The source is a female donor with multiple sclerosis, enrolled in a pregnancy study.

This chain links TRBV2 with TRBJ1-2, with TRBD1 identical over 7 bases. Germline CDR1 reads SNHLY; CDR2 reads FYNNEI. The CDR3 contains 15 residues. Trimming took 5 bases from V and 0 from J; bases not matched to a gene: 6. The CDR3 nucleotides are TGTGCCAGCAGTTCACAGGGGACCGCTAACTATGGCTACACCTTC. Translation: CASSSQGTANYGYTF.

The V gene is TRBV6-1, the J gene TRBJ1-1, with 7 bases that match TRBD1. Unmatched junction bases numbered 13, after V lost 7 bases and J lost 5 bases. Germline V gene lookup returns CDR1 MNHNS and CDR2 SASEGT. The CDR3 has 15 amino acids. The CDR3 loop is CASTEVLRGKTEAFF. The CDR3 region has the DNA TGTGCCAGCACCGAAGTTCTCAGGGGGAAGACTGAAGCTTTCTTT.

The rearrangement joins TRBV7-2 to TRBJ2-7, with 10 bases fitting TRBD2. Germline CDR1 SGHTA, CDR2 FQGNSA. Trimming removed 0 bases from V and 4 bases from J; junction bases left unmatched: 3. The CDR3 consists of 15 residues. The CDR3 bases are TGTGCCAGCAGCTTAGCAGCTAGCGGGAGTTACGAGCAGTACTTC. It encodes CASSLAASGSYEQYF.

DNA of the CDR3: TGTGCCACCAGCAGATGGGGACAGGGGGCGATTCAGCCCCAGCATTTT. As protein: CATSRWGQGAIQPQHF. The genes are TRBV15 and TRBJ1-5; 12 positions match TRBD1. Germline V gene data show CDR1 as LNHNV and CDR2 as YYDKDF (reference sequence). The CDR3 extends over 16 amino acids. J gave up 6 bases and V 2 bases, and 5 bases lay outside the gene matches.

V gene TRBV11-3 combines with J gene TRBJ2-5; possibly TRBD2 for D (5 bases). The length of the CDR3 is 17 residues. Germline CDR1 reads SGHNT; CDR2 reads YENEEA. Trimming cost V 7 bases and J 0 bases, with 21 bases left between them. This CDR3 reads CASTLSFSDLHQETQYF. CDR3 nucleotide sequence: TGTGCCAGCACCTTGTCCTTTAGCGACCTCCACCAAGAGACCCAGTACTTC.

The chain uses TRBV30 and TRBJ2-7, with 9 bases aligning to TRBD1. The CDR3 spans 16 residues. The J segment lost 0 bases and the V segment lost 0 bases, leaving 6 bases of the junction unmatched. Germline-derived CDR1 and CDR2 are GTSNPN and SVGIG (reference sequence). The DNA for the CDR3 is TGTGCCTGGAGTGTAAGTACAGGGGGCTTCTCCTACGAGCAGTACTTC. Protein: CAWSVSTGGFSYEQYF.

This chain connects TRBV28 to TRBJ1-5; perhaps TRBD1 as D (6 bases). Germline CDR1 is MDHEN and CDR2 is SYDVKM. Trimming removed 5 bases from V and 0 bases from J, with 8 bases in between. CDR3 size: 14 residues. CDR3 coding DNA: TGTGCCAGCAGTCGGACAGTTAGCAATCAGCCCCAGCATTTT. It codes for CASSRTVSNQPQHF.

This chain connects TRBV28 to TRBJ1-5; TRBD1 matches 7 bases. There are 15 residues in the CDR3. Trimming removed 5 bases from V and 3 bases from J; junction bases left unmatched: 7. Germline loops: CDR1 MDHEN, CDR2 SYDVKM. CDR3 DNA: TGTGCCAGCAGTGGATCGGGACAGAACAATCAGCCCCAGCATTTT. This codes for CASSGSGQNNQPQHF.

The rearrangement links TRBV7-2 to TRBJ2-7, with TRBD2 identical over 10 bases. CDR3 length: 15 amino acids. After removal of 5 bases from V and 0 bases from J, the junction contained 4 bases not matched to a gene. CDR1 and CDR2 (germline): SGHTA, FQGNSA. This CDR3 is CASSRTSGGSYEQYF. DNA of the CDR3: TGTGCCAGCAGCCGGACTAGCGGAGGCTCCTACGAGCAGTACTTC.

CDR3 residues: CASSSGGQGANEQFF. For the CDR3, the DNA is TGTGCCAGCAGCTCCGGGGGACAGGGGGCAAATGAGCAGTTCTTC. This chain uses TRBV7-2 with TRBJ2-1; 12 nucleotides match TRBD1. CDR3 length: 15 residues. V trimming: 4 bases; J trimming: 7 bases; junction bases outside the gene matches: 5. Germline values: CDR1 SGHTA, CDR2 FQGNSA.

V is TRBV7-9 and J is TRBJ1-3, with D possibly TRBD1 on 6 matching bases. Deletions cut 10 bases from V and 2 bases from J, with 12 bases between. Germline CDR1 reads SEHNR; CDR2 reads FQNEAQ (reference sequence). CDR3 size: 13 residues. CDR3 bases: TGTGCCATAAGTGGGACACCTGGAAACACCATATATTTT. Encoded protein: CAISGTPGNTIYF.

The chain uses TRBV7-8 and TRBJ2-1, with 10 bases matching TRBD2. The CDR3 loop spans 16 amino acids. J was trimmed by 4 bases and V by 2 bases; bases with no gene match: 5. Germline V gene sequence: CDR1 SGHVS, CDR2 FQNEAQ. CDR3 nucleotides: TGTGCCAGCAGCTTACCAAGGACTAGCGGTTACAATGAGCAGTTCTTC. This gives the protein CASSLPRTSGYNEQFF.

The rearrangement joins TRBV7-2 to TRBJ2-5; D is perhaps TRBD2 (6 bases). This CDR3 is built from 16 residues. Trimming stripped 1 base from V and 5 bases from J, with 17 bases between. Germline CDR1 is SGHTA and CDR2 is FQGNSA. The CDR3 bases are TGTGCCAGCAGCTTAGTTACCGGGGACTCTCGTGAGACCCAGTACTTC. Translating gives CASSLVTGDSRETQYF.

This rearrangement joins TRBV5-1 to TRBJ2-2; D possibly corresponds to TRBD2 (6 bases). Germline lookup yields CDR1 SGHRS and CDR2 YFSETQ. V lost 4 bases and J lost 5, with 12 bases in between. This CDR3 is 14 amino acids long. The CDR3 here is CASSGGRSTGELFF. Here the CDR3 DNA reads TGCGCCAGCAGCGGGGGGAGGAGTACCGGGGAGCTGTTTTTT. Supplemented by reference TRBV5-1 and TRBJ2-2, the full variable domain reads KAGVTQTPRYLIKTRGQQVTLSCSPISGHRSVSWYQQTPGQGLQFLFEYFSETQRNKGNFPGRFSGRQFSNSRSEMNVSTLELGDSALYLCASSGGRSTGELFFGEGSRLTVL.

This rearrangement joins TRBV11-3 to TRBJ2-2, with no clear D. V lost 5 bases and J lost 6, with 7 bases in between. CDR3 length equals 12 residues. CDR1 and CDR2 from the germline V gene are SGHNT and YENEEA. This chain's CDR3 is CASSRQAGELFF. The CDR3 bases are TGTGCCAGCAGCAGGCAGGCCGGGGAGCTGTTTTTT.

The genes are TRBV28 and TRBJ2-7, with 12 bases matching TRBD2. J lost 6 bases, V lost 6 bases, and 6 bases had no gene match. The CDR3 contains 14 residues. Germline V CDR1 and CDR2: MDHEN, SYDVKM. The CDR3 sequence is CASSRLAGESEQYF. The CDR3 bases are TGTGCCAGCAGCCGACTAGCGGGAGAATCCGAGCAGTACTTC.

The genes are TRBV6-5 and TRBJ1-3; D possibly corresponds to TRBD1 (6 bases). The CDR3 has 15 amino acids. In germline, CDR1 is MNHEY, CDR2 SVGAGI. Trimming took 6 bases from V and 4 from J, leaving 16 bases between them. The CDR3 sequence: CASSPRGLGGNTIYF. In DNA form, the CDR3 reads TGTGCCAGCAGCCCCAGGGGTCTGGGAGGAAACACCATATATTTT.

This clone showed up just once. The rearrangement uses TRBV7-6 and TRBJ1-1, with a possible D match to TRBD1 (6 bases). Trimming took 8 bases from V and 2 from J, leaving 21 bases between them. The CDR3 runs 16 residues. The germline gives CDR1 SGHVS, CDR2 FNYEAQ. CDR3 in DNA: TGTGCCAGCGCTCCGAGCGGGACACGAATTAACACTGAAGCTTTCTTT. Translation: CASAPSGTRINTEAFF.

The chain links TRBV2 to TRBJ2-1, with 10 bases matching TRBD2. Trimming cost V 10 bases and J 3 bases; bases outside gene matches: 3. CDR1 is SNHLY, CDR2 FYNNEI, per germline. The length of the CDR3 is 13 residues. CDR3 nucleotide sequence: TGTGCCACCTTAGCGGGAGGCTACAATGAGCAGTTCTTC. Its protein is CATLAGGYNEQFF.

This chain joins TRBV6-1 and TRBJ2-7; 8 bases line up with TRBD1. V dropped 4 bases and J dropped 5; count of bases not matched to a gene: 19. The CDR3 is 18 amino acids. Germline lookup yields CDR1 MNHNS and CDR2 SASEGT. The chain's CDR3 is CASSARILDRVKADEQYF. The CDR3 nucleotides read TGTGCCAGCAGTGCAAGAATTCTGGACAGGGTGAAGGCTGACGAGCAGTACTTC.

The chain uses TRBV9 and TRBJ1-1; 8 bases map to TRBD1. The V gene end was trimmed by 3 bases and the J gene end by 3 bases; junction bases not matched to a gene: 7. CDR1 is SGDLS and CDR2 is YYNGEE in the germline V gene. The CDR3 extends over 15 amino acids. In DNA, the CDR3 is TGTGCCAGCAGCGGATCCAGGGGGCCGGACACTGAAGCTTTCTTT. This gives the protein CASSGSRGPDTEAFF.

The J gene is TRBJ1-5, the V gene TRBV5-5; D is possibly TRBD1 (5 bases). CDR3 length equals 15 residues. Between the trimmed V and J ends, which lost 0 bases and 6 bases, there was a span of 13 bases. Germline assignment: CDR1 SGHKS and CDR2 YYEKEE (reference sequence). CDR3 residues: CASSLVPGGSQPQHF. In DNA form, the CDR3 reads TGTGCCAGCAGCTTGGTTCCGGGGGGGAGTCAGCCCCAGCATTTT. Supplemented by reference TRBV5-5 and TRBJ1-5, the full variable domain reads DAGVTQSPTHLIKTRGQQVTLRCSPISGHKSVSWYQQVLGQGPQFIFQYYEKEERGRGNFPDRFSARQFPNYSSELNVNALLLGDSALYLCASSLVPGGSQPQHFGDGTRLSIL.

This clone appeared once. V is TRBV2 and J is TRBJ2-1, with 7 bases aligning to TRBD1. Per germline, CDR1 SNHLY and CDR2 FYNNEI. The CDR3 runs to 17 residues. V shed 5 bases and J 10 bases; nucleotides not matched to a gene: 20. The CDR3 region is CASSTPFDRALGREQFF. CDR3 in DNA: TGTGCCAGCAGTACTCCATTCGACAGGGCCCTCGGACGGGAGCAGTTCTTC.

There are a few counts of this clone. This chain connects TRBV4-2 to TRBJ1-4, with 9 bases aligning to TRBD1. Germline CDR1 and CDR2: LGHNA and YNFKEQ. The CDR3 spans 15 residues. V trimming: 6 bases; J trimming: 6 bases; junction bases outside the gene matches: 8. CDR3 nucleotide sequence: TGTGCCAGCAGGAGACTACAGGGGGCAGATGAAAAACTGTTTTTT. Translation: CASRRLQGADEKLFF.

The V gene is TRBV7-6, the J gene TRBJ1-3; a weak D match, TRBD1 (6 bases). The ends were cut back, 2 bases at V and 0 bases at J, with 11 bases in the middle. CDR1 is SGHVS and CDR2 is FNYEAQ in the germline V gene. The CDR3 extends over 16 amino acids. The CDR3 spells CASSLTTGFSGNTIYF. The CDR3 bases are TGTGCCAGCAGCTTAACGACAGGTTTCTCTGGAAACACCATATATTTT.

Written as DNA, the CDR3 is TGTGCCAGCAGCTTTACAGGGCCCACTGAAGCTTTCTTT. Translating gives CASSFTGPTEAFF. The chain combines TRBV7-9 with TRBJ1-1; a possible D gene is TRBD1 (6 bases). The CDR3 is 13 residues long. In germline, CDR1 is SEHNR, CDR2 FQNEAQ (reference sequence). V lost 3 bases and J lost 4, with 9 bases in between.

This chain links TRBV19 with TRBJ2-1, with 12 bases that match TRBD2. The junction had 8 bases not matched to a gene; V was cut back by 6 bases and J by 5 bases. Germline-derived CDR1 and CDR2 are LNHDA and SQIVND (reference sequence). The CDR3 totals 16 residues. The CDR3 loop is CASRSPGLAGNNEQFF. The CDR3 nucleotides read TGTGCCAGTAGATCTCCGGGACTAGCGGGCAACAATGAGCAGTTCTTC.

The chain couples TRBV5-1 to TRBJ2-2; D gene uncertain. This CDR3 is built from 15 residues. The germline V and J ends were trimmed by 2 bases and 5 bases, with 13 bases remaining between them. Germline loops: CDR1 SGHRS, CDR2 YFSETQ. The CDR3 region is CASSFITVPTGELFF. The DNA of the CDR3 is TGCGCCAGCAGCTTCATCACAGTTCCTACCGGGGAGCTGTTTTTT.

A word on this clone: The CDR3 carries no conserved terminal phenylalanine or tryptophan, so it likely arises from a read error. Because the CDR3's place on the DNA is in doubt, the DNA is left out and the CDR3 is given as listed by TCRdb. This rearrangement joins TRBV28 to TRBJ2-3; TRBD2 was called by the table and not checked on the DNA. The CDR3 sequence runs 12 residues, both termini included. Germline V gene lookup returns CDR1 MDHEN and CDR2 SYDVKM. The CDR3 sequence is CASTITYGTSVI.

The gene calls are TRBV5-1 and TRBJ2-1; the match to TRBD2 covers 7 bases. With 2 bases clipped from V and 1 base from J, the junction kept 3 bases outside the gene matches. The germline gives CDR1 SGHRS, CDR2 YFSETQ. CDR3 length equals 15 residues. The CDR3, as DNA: TGCGCCAGCAGCTTTAGCGGGCTTTCCTACAATGAGCAGTTCTTC. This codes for CASSFSGLSYNEQFF.

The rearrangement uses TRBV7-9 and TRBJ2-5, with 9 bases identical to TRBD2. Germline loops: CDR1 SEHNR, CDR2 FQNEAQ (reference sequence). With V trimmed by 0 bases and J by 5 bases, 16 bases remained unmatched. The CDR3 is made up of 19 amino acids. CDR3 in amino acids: CASSLAAKAASGIRETQYF. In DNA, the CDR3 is TGTGCCAGCAGCTTAGCAGCTAAGGCGGCTAGCGGGATTCGGGAGACCCAGTACTTC. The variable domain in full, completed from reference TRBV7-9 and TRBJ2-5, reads DTGVSQNPRHKITKRGQNVTFRCDPISEHNRLYWYRQTLGQGPEFLTYFQNEAQLEKSRLLSDRFSAERPKGSFSTLEIQRTEQGDSAMYLCASSLAAKAASGIRETQYFGPGTRLLVL.

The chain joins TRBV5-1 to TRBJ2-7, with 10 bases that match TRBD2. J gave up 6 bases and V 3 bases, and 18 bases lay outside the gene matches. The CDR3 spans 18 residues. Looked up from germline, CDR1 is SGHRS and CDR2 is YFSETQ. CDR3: CASSSAVLSGAGGPEQYF. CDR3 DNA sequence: TGCGCCAGCAGCTCGGCGGTTCTGTCAGGAGCGGGAGGGCCCGAGCAGTACTTC.